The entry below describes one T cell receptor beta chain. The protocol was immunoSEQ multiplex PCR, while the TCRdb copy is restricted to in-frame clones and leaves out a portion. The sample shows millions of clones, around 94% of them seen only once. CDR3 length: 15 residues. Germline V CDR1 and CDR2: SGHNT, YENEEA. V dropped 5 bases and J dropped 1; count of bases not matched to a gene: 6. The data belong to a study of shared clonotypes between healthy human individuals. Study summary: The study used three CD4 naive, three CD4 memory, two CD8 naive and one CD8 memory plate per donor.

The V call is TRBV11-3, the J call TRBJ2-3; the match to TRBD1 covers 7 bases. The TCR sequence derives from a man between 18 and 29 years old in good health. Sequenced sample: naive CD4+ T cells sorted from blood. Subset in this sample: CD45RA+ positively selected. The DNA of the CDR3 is TGTGCCAGCAGCACGAACAGGGGTGGCACAGATACGCAGTATTTT. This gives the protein CASSTNRGGTDTQYF.